These 18 T cell receptor beta chains originate from one sample sequenced in a study of cytomegalovirus exposure and HLA in healthy donors. Generated by immunoSEQ multiplex PCR, the TCRdb table keeps only in-frame clones and is missing some. The data show 100,000 to 150,000 clones, with about 87% seen just once and about 1.9% held by the top ten. The sample comprised PBMCs. These receptors were collected from a young woman in good health and CMV-seronegative.

The rearrangement uses TRBV2 and TRBJ2-1; 14 positions match TRBD2. Germline V lookup: CDR1 SNHLY, CDR2 FYNNEI. Trimming took 4 bases from V and 0 from J; bases not matched to a gene: 8. The CDR3 sequence is 19 residues long. CDR3: CASSGRTSGGPSSYNEQFF. As DNA, the CDR3 is TGTGCCAGCAGTGGAAGGACTAGCGGGGGGCCGAGCTCCTACAATGAGCAGTTCTTC.

This chain connects TRBV7-8 to TRBJ2-7; 8 bases align to TRBD1. This CDR3 has 15 residues. The germline gives CDR1 SGHVS, CDR2 FQNEAQ. The V and J ends lost 2 bases and 2 bases, in that order; junction bases with no gene match: 5. The CDR3 DNA follows: TGTGCCAGCAGCTTATTCGGGGACAGGACCTACGAGCAGTACTTC. Its protein product is CASSLFGDRTYEQYF.

V usage is TRBV30 and J usage is TRBJ2-6, with 9 bases matching TRBD1. This CDR3 spans 19 amino acids. Germline loops: CDR1 GTSNPN, CDR2 SVGIG (reference sequence). J gave up 3 bases and V 1 base, and 13 bases lay outside the gene matches. CDR3 in DNA: TGTGCCTGGAGTGGCTCTTACAGGGGGCGCAAGGGTGGGGCCAACGTCCTGACTTTC. The encoded protein is CAWSGSYRGRKGGANVLTF. Variable domain in full (rest from reference TRBV30 and TRBJ2-6): SQTIHQWPATLVQPVGSPLSLECTVEGTSNPNLYWYRQAAGRGLQLLFYSVGIGQISSEVPQNLSASRPQDRQFILSSKKLLLSDSGFYLCAWSGSYRGRKGGANVLTFGAGSRLTVL.

The V gene is TRBV27, the J gene TRBJ1-2; no clear D gene. This CDR3 is built from 12 residues. Germline lookup yields CDR1 MNHEY and CDR2 SMNVEV (reference sequence). The CDR3 loop reads CAVRHRSEGYTF. CDR3 nucleotides: TGTGCGGTCCGGCACCGGTCGGAGGGCTACACCTTC.

This sequence joins TRBV18 and TRBJ2-1, with D hard to call. CDR1 is KGHSH, CDR2 LQKENI, per germline. CDR3 length: 12 residues. Trimming cost V 3 bases and J 8 bases, with 8 bases left between them. In nucleotides, the CDR3 is TGTGCCAGCTCACCTAAGCTCGATGAGCAGTTCTTC. Its protein is CASSPKLDEQFF.

In this sample, this clone turned up a few times. V usage is TRBV7-8 and J usage is TRBJ1-2, with D perhaps TRBD1 (5 bases). In germline, CDR1 is SGHVS, CDR2 FQNEAQ. CDR3 length: 14 residues. V lost 1 base, J lost 6 bases, and 12 bases lay in between. This CDR3 is CASSLDGGQNGYTF. Written as DNA, the CDR3 is TGTGCCAGCAGCTTAGACGGGGGTCAGAATGGCTACACCTTC.

The chain employs TRBV28 and TRBJ2-4; a weak D match, TRBD2 (7 bases). The CDR3 contains 13 residues. The germline gives CDR1 MDHEN, CDR2 SYDVKM. V dropped 3 bases and J dropped 7 bases, with 10 bases sitting between them. The CDR3 nucleotides are TGTGCCAGCAGTTTCGGGGGGCAGAACATTCAGTACTTC. Its protein product is CASSFGGQNIQYF.

This sequence joins TRBV6-5 and TRBJ1-2; 9 positions match TRBD1. The trim removed 6 bases at V and 6 bases at J, leaving 11 bases unmatched. The germline CDR1 and CDR2 sequences are MNHEY and SVGAGI. The CDR3 extends over 15 amino acids. CDR3 residues: CASRTGTGFFHGYTF. In DNA form, the CDR3 reads TGTGCCAGCAGGACCGGGACAGGGTTTTTTCATGGCTACACCTTC.

This clone is a singleton in its sample. This CDR3 reads CASSITGSGANVLTF. The CDR3 region has the DNA TGTGCCAGTAGCATAACAGGATCTGGGGCCAACGTCCTGACTTTC. The rearrangement joins TRBV19 to TRBJ2-6; D is possibly TRBD1 (5 bases). V gave up 6 bases and J gave up 1 base, with 10 bases separating them. This CDR3 is built from 15 residues. Germline CDR1 reads LNHDA; CDR2 reads SQIVND (reference sequence).

The chain is built from TRBV30 and TRBJ2-1; 12 bases fit TRBD2. The CDR3 spans 16 residues. V dropped 2 bases and J dropped 7; count of bases not matched to a gene: 9. CDR1 is GTSNPN and CDR2 is SVGIG in the germline V gene (reference sequence). The DNA of the CDR3 is TGTGCCTGGAGTAATCTAGCGGGGGGGCATCGGAATGAGCAGTTCTTC. It yields the protein CAWSNLAGGHRNEQFF. Using reference TRBV30 and TRBJ2-1 for the parts outside the CDR3, the full variable domain is SQTIHQWPATLVQPVGSPLSLECTVEGTSNPNLYWYRQAAGRGLQLLFYSVGIGQISSEVPQNLSASRPQDRQFILSSKKLLLSDSGFYLCAWSNLAGGHRNEQFFGPGTRLTVL.

This chain connects TRBV7-8 to TRBJ1-2, with D unclear. Per germline, CDR1 SGHVS and CDR2 FQNEAQ. The CDR3 contains 14 residues. The V end was cut by 6 bases, the J end by 6 bases, with 17 bases between. CDR3 DNA: TGTGCCAGCAGAGCCAGCCGAGGAGGCAATGGCTACACCTTC. Protein sequence: CASRASRGGNGYTF.

V usage is TRBV7-2 and J usage is TRBJ2-1, with TRBD2 matching over 8 bases. The CDR3 is made up of 15 amino acids. After removal of 5 bases from V and 2 bases from J, the junction contained 5 bases not matched to a gene. Germline V gene lookup returns CDR1 SGHTA and CDR2 FQGNSA. This chain's CDR3 is CASSRGGFAYNEQFF. The CDR3 region has the DNA TGTGCCAGCAGCCGGGGGGGGTTTGCCTACAATGAGCAGTTCTTC.

With regard to this clone: The same CDR3 arises from other DNA sequences in this sample as well. The genes are TRBV28 and TRBJ2-1, with 8 bases identical to TRBD2. The germline V gene encodes CDR1 MDHEN and CDR2 SYDVKM. V was clipped by 5 bases and J by 5 bases; unmatched bases: 8. The CDR3 is made up of 15 amino acids. CDR3 region: CASSLLAGGNNEQFF. The CDR3 DNA sequence: TGTGCCAGCAGTCTTCTCGCGGGGGGAAACAATGAGCAGTTCTTC.

The chain joins TRBV7-2 to TRBJ2-7, with TRBD2 identical over 11 bases. The V gene end was trimmed by 1 base and the J gene end by 6 bases; junction bases not matched to a gene: 8. This CDR3 is built from 16 residues. From germline, CDR1 is SGHTA and CDR2 FQGNSA. The DNA for the CDR3 is TGTGCCAGCAGCTTAGTTTTTTCACTAGCGGGGGCCGAGCAGTACTTC. Translated: CASSLVFSLAGAEQYF.

The chain combines TRBV5-1 with TRBJ1-3; tentatively, D is TRBD1 (6 bases). This CDR3 has 15 amino acids. V was pared by 0 bases and J by 4 bases, with 11 bases between. The V gene's germline CDR1 is SGHRS and CDR2 YFSETQ. CDR3 DNA: TGCGCCAGCAGCTTGGCAGGGGAGCGGGGAAACACCATATATTTT. Translated, it gives CASSLAGERGNTIYF.

V is TRBV7-8 and J is TRBJ2-2; tentative D call: TRBD1 (5 bases). Per the germline V gene, CDR1 is SGHVS and CDR2 is FQNEAQ. The CDR3 is 15 amino acids. Deletions cut 5 bases from V and 4 bases from J, with 14 bases between. DNA of the CDR3: TGTGCCAGCAGCCACAAGACAGATTTCACCGGGGAGCTGTTTTTT. Encoded protein: CASSHKTDFTGELFF. The variable domain in full, completed from reference TRBV7-8 and TRBJ2-2, reads GAGVSQSPRYKVAKRGQDVALRCDPISGHVSLFWYQQALGQGPEFLTYFQNEAQLDKSGLPSDRFFAERPEGSVSTLKIQRTQQEDSAVYLCASSHKTDFTGELFFGEGSRLTVL.

The rearrangement joins TRBV28 to TRBJ1-6; no definite D call. Trimming left V 6 bases short and J 0 bases short, with 12 bases between. CDR1 and CDR2 (germline): MDHEN, SYDVKM. This CDR3 comprises 16 residues. The CDR3 here is CASRITQSSYNSPLHF. CDR3 DNA: TGTGCCAGCAGAATTACACAGAGCTCCTATAATTCACCCCTCCACTTT.

Judged by abundance, this clone is medium-sized. Distinct nucleotide sequences in the sample also encode this CDR3. The CDR3 region is CASTRTGGSYEQYF. The CDR3 DNA sequence: TGTGCCAGCACGCGGACAGGGGGCTCCTACGAGCAGTACTTC. V gene TRBV2 combines with J gene TRBJ2-7; 10 nucleotides match TRBD1. The V gene's germline CDR1 is SNHLY and CDR2 FYNNEI. After removal of 7 bases from V and 0 bases from J, the junction contained 3 bases not matched to a gene. This CDR3 has 14 residues.